The clone carrying this TCR beta chain was seen once. Its antigen remains unknown. The sample belongs to a study of shared clonotypes between healthy human individuals. Findings of the study overall: Against clonotypes common to all four donors, non-shared ones had lower generation probabilities.

This table comes from immunoSEQ multiplex PCR, and its TCRdb copy is limited to in-frame clones, with some not included. The table includes approximately 2.1 million clones, approximately 95% detected once. Germline loops: CDR1 MNHNS, CDR2 SASEGT. The CDR3 totals 16 residues. Trimming stripped 2 bases from V and 4 bases from J, with 15 bases between. This chain uses TRBV6-1 with TRBJ1-3; D ambiguous. Source material: naive CD4+ T cells from PBMCs. Subset meaning: CD45RA+ positively selected. This clonotype was sampled from a man between 18 and 35 years old in good health. Some clones in this sample may be carry-over from other donors' samples. For the CDR3, the DNA is TGTGCCAGCAGTGAATTCCCCGCGGCGGGGGGAAACACCATATATTTT. Translation gives CASSEFPAAGGNTIYF.